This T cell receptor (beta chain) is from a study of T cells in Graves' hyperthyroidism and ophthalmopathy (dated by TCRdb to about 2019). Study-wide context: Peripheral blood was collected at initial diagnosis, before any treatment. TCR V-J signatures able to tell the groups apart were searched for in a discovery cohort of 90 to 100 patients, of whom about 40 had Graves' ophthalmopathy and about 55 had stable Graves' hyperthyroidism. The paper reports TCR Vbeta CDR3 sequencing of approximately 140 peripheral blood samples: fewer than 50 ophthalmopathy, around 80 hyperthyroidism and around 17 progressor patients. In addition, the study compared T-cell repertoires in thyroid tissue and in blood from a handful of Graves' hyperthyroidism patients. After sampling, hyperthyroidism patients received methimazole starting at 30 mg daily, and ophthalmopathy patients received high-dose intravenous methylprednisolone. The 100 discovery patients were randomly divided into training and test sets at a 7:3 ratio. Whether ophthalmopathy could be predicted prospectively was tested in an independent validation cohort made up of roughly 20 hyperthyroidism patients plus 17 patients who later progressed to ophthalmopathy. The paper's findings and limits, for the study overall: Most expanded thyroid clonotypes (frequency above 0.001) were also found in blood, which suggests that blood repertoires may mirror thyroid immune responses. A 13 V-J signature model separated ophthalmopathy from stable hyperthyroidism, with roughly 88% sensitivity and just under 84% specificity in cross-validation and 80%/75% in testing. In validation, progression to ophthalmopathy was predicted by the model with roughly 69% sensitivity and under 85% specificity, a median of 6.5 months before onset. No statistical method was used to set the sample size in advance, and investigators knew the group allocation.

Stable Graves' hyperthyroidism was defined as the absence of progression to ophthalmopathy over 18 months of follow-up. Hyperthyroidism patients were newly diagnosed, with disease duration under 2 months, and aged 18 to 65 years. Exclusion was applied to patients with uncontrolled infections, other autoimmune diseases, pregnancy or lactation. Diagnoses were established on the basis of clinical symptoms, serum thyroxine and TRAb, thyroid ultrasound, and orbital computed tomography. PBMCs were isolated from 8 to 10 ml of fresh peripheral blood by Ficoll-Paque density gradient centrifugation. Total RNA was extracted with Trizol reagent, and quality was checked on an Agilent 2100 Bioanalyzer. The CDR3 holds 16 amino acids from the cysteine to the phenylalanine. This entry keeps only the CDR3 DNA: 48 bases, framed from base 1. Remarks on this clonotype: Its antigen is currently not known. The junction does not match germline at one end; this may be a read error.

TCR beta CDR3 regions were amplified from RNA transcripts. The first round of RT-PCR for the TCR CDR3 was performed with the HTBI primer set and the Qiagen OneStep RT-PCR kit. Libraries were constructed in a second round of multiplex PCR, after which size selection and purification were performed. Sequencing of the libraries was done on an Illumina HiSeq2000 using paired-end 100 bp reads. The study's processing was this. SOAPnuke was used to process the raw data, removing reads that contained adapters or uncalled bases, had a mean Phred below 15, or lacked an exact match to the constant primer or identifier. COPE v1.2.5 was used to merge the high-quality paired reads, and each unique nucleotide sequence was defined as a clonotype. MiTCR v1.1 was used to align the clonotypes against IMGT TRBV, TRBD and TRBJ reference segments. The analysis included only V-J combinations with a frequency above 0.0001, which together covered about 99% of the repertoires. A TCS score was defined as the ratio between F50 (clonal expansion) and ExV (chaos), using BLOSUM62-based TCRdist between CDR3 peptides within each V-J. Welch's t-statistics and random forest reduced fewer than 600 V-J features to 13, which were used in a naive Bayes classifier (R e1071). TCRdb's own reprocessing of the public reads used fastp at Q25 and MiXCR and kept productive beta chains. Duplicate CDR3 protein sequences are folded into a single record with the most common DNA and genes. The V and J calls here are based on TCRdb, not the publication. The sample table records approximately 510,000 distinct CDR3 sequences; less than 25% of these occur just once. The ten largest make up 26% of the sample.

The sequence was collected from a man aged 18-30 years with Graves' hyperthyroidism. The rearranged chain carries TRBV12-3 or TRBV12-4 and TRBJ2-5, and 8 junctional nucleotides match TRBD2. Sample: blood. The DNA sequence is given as TGTGCCAGCAGTCTCGGTAGTAGCGGGGACCAAGAGGCCCAGTACTTC. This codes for CASSLGSSGDQEAQYF.